This record covers a single T cell receptor (beta chain). Its specificity is not known. This entry belongs to a study of fetal regulatory T cell absence and autoimmunity. Study observations and caveats: In IPEX, the enrichment was taken to support antigen-driven autoimmunity before birth.

The method was immunoSEQ multiplex PCR; TCRdb's version includes in-frame clones alone and lacks a portion of them. The sample has about 46,000 clones; approximately 83% are singletons. V shed 4 bases and J shed 6 bases, with 15 bases lying between them. This CDR3 contains 13 residues. Germline V gives CDR1 GTSNPN, CDR2 SVGIG (reference sequence). The clonotype was recovered from a newborn boy with IPEX syndrome. V and J are TRBV30 and TRBJ1-1, with D possibly TRBD1 on 5 matching bases. Sequencing used cord blood. The CDR3 spells CAWKKGTYSEAFF. The CDR3 DNA sequence: TGTGCCTGGAAGAAAGGGACTTACTCTGAAGCTTTCTTT.